These 32 T cell receptor beta chains were sequenced from one sample in a study of CD8+ T cells in alopecia areata. The authors extracted RNA and reverse transcribed it into cDNA as the sequencing template. Generated by immunoSEQ multiplex PCR, the TCRdb table keeps only in-frame clones and is missing some. The sample holds some 110,000 clones, and no clone turns up only once. The sample taken for sequencing was lesional skin. The receptor source for this set is a C3H/HeJ mouse with alopecia areata. The strain's MHC haplotype is H2-k.

Note on this clone: Mouse names are used for the genes. Read sequence stops 4 residues before the CDR3 end, and the germline J gene provides the missing end. The chain recombines TRBV13-3 with TRBJ2-5, with TRBD2 as a possible D gene (6 bases). CDR3 length equals 14 residues. CDR1 is NNHDY, CDR2 SYVADS, per germline. The CDR3 here is CASSDDGGRDTQYF. CDR3 DNA (partial): TGTGCCAGCAGTGATGACGGGGGGAGAGAC.

This clone appeared a few times. Gene names are mouse gene names. The read stops 4 residues short of the end of the CDR3; the missing end is completed from the germline J gene. The chain is built from TRBV1 and TRBJ2-2, with 9 nucleotides matching TRBD2. The V gene end was trimmed by 0 bases and the J gene end by 1 base; junction bases not matched to a gene: 3. Germline V CDR1 and CDR2: NSQYPW, LRSPGD (reference sequence). The CDR3 length is 17 residues. CDR3 DNA (partial): TGCACCTGCAGTGCAGATAAGGACTGGGGAAACACCGGG. Translating it yields CTCSADKDWGNTG. The complete CDR3 protein is CTCSADKDWGNTGQLYF.

This clone was seen a handful of times. Gene names and germline match the mouse. The read gets to within 4 residues of the CDR3 end, and the germline J gene fills in the rest. The chain combines TRBV12-1 with TRBJ2-2; D remains unclear. Germline V gene lookup returns CDR1 SGHSN and CDR2 HYEKVE. This CDR3 is 13 amino acids long. Trimming took 0 bases from V and 1 from J, leaving 2 bases between them. This CDR3 is CASSLLNTGQLYF. The DNA read from the CDR3 is TGTGCCAGCTCTCTCCTAAACACCGGG.

For this clone: TCRdb lists a protein that is different at residue 13 from the translated DNA; the protein given here uses the DNA translation. The germline and genes are mouse ones. The DNA ends 3 residues before the CDR3 does, and the rest of the CDR3 is filled in from the germline J gene. The gene calls are TRBV13-3 and TRBJ1-3; D is perhaps TRBD1 (6 bases). Germline V CDR1 and CDR2: NNHDY, SYVADS. This CDR3 region has 16 residues. V gave up 5 bases and J gave up 0 bases, with 15 bases separating them. CDR3 region: CASRGGPQASGNTLYF. CDR3 bases read: TGTGCCAGCAGGGGGGGGCCCCAAGCTTCTGGAAATACG.

Concerning this clone: Gene names refer to mouse genes. The CDR3 loop reads CASSRTGGSYEQYF. Incomplete CDR3 DNA: TGTGCCAGCAGTCGAACAGGGGGCTCCTAT. This chain joins TRBV14 and TRBJ2-7; TRBD1 matches at 8 bases. Read coverage stops 4 residues before the CDR3 terminus; the germline J gene supplies the remainder. After removal of 4 bases from V and 0 bases from J, the junction contained 3 bases not matched to a gene. Germline CDR1 SGHDT, CDR2 FRDEAV. This CDR3 is 14 amino acids long. Together with reference TRBV14 and TRBJ2-7, the CDR3 gives the full variable domain: EAGVTQSPRYAVLQEGQAVSFWCDPISGHDTLYWYQQPRDQGPQLLVYFRDEAVIDNSQLPSDRFSAVRPKGTNSTLKIQSAKQGDTATYLCASSRTGGSYEQYFGPGTRLTVL.

This clone has just a few counts. Gene names refer to mouse genes. Read coverage stops 4 residues before the CDR3 terminus; the germline J gene supplies the remainder. This chain connects TRBV17 to TRBJ2-1; 8 positions agree with TRBD2. Germline V lookup: CDR1 MNHDT, CDR2 YYDKIL. The V gene end was trimmed by 5 bases and the J gene end by 0 bases; junction bases not matched to a gene: 3. This CDR3 spans 15 amino acids. The CDR3 bases that were read are TGTGCTAGCAGTCCACTGGGGGTTAACTATGCT. Translating gives CASSPLGVNYA. The CDR3, in full, reads CASSPLGVNYAEQFF.

This clone was picked up many times. Each gene name is a mouse one. Read data end 4 residues before the CDR3 end; the end is taken from the germline J gene. V and J are TRBV13-3 and TRBJ1-4; 8 bases match TRBD1. In germline, CDR1 is NNHDY, CDR2 SYVADS. CDR3 size: 16 residues. The covered CDR3 bases are TGTGCCAGCAGTGATGCAAGGGCAGGGGGCAGCGAA. It yields the protein CASSDARAGGSE. Given in full, the CDR3 is CASSDARAGGSERLFF.

This clone came up a few times. Gene names are the mouse ones. The observed sequence ends 4 residues before the CDR3 terminus, with the missing tail filled in from the germline J gene. The genes are TRBV19 and TRBJ2-7; weak D call: TRBD1 (6 bases). The CDR3 runs 11 residues. CDR1 and CDR2 from the germline V gene are FNHDT and SITEND (reference sequence). The covered CDR3 bases are TGTGCCAGCCTGGGACAATAT. Protein: CASLGQY. The entire CDR3 reads CASLGQYEQYF.

In this sample, this clone turned up a few times. All gene names here are mouse names. Additional DNA sequences in this sample encode the identical CDR3. The DNA read from the CDR3 is TGTGCCAGCAGTGATAAAGGACTGGGGTAT. Protein: CASSDKGLGY. The full CDR3 reads CASSDKGLGYEQYF. The chain combines TRBV13-3 with TRBJ2-7, with TRBD2 matching 9 bases. Read coverage stops 4 residues before the CDR3 terminus; the germline J gene supplies the remainder. This CDR3 has 14 amino acids. The germline V gene encodes CDR1 NNHDY and CDR2 SYVADS.

In regard to this clone: TCRdb's protein and the translated DNA diverge at residue 8; the protein reported here is the translation of the DNA. Gene names and germline match the mouse. The read halts 3 residues ahead of the CDR3 end, with the missing end drawn from the germline J gene. The rearrangement uses TRBV13-3 and TRBJ1-3, with D tentatively TRBD1 (5 bases). Germline V lookup: CDR1 NNHDY, CDR2 SYVADS. This CDR3 comprises 11 residues. The CDR3 DNA, read in part, is TGTGCCAGCAGGGCAGGGCGTACG. Residues: CASRAGRT. The CDR3 in full is CASRAGRTLYF.

This clone turned up a few times. Mouse gene names apply. The sequenced fragment ends 4 residues before the CDR3 boundary, so the rest is inferred from the germline J gene. The chain has TRBV1 and TRBJ2-5; TRBD2 agrees at 9 bases. The germline V gene has CDR1 NSQYPW and CDR2 LRSPGD (reference sequence). This CDR3 contains 14 residues. The CDR3 bases that were read are TGCACCTGCAGTGGAGGGACTGGGAAAGAC. It codes for CTCSGGTGKD. The entire CDR3 sequence reads CTCSGGTGKDTQYF. The variable domain in full, with the rest retrieved from reference TRBV1 and TRBJ2-5, is VTLLEQNPRWRLVPRGQAVNLRCILKNSQYPWMSWYQQDLQKQLQWLFTLRSPGDKEVKSLPGADYLATRVTDTELRLQVANMSQGRTLYCTCSGGTGKDTQYFGPGTRLLVL.

In this sample, this clone turned up a few times. Gene names refer to mouse genes. The read is 4 residues too short to cover the CDR3 end, so that end is filled in from the germline J gene. The J gene is TRBJ1-4, the V gene TRBV13-2; D gene ambiguous. The CDR3 is 15 amino acids. CDR1 is NNHNN and CDR2 is SYGAGS in the germline V gene (reference sequence). V lost 1 base to trimming and J lost 0 bases, with 7 bases between them. The CDR3 sequence: CASGDRTISNERLFF. Incomplete CDR3 DNA: TGTGCCAGCGGTGATAGAACAATTTCCAACGAA.

Concerning this clone itself: The genes are named according to mouse. The read gets to within 4 residues of the CDR3 end, and the germline J gene fills in the rest. The gene calls are TRBV13-3 and TRBJ2-4; TRBD1 matches at 7 bases. Germline CDR1 reads NNHDY; CDR2 reads SYVADS. This CDR3 is 15 amino acids long. Trimming removed 4 bases from V and 1 base from J; junction bases left unmatched: 6. CDR3 DNA, as far as it was read: TGTGCCAGCAGTCACAGGGGAAGGGGTCAAAAC. Protein sequence: CASSHRGRGQN. The entire CDR3 sequence reads CASSHRGRGQNTLYF.

The sample holds many counts of this clone. Gene names denote mouse genes. The sequenced CDR3 bases are TGCACCTGCAGTGCCGGGACAAAAACAGCT. It specifies CTCSAGTKTA. Given in full, the CDR3 is CTCSAGTKTAEQFF. The J gene is TRBJ2-1, the V gene TRBV1; D is possibly TRBD1 (6 bases). The read gets to within 4 residues of the CDR3 end, and the germline J gene fills in the rest. This CDR3 has 14 residues. The V gene's germline CDR1 is NSQYPW and CDR2 LRSPGD (reference sequence). Based on the CDR3 plus reference TRBV1 and TRBJ2-1, the full variable domain is VTLLEQNPRWRLVPRGQAVNLRCILKNSQYPWMSWYQQDLQKQLQWLFTLRSPGDKEVKSLPGADYLATRVTDTELRLQVANMSQGRTLYCTCSAGTKTAEQFFGPGTRLTVL.

A remark on this clone: The genes are named according to mouse. The read is 4 residues too short to cover the CDR3 end, so that end is filled in from the germline J gene. This rearrangement joins TRBV1 to TRBJ2-4, with D possibly matching TRBD2 (7 bases). The CDR3 contains 16 residues. Germline V CDR1 and CDR2: NSQYPW, LRSPGD (reference sequence). CDR3 DNA (partial): TGCACCTGCAGTGCAGATTTGGGGGGCGCGAGGAAC. Protein: CTCSADLGGARN. The whole CDR3 protein reads CTCSADLGGARNTLYF.

This clone was counted a few times. The gene names given are mouse names. The read ends 4 residues early relative to the CDR3; the germline J gene fills the gap. The V gene is TRBV13-3, the J gene TRBJ2-5; D is perhaps TRBD2 (7 bases). Germline CDR1 reads NNHDY; CDR2 reads SYVADS. This CDR3 contains 12 residues. Partial CDR3 DNA: TGTGCCAGCAACGGGGGGCGAGAC. This encodes CASNGGRD. The entire CDR3 protein is CASNGGRDTQYF.

This clone was found a few times. Gene names follow the mouse nomenclature. The observed sequence ends 4 residues before the CDR3 terminus, with the missing tail filled in from the germline J gene. This rearrangement joins TRBV13-1 to TRBJ2-1, with 7 bases aligning to TRBD1. The CDR3 consists of 13 residues. Germline CDR1 and CDR2: NSHNY and SYGAGN. The CDR3 DNA, read in part, is TGTGCCAGCAGTGTGACAGGGCGGGCT. Its protein product is CASSVTGRA. The entire CDR3 reads CASSVTGRAEQFF.

With regard to this clone: The gene names here belong to mouse. Read sequence stops 4 residues before the CDR3 end, and the germline J gene provides the missing end. The J gene is TRBJ1-4, the V gene TRBV19; 11 bases map to TRBD1. CDR1 is FNHDT, CDR2 SITEND, per germline (reference sequence). The V gene end was trimmed by 3 bases and the J gene end by 4 bases; junction bases not matched to a gene: 2. The CDR3 is 15 residues long. This CDR3 is CASSTGQGDNERLFF. CDR3 DNA (partial): TGTGCCAGCAGTACGGGACAGGGGGACAACGAA.

This clone has ten or more counts. Mouse gene names and germline throughout. Read coverage stops 4 residues before the CDR3 terminus; the germline J gene supplies the remainder. The J gene is TRBJ2-5, the V gene TRBV1; the D gene is possibly TRBD1 (6 bases). Trimming shortened V by 4 bases and J by 2 bases, and 10 bases separated the two germline ends. Per germline, CDR1 NSQYPW and CDR2 LRSPGD (reference sequence). The CDR3 has 14 residues. The sequenced CDR3 bases are TGCACCTGCAGTGACAGGGTCGGCCAAGAC. Translation: CTCSDRVGQD. The CDR3 reads in full as CTCSDRVGQDTQYF.

This clone has ten or more counts. Gene names refer to mouse genes. The read stops 4 residues short of the end of the CDR3; the missing end is completed from the germline J gene. The chain uses TRBV13-3 and TRBJ2-5, with D possibly being TRBD2 (6 bases). This CDR3 comprises 15 residues. Germline V CDR1 and CDR2: NNHDY, SYVADS. The CDR3 bases that were read are TGTGCCAGCAGTGATGGAGCTCGGGGGGAAGAC. Amino acids: CASSDGARGED. The whole CDR3 protein is CASSDGARGEDTQYF.

Only a few counts were recorded for this clone. Mouse names are used for the genes. CDR3 DNA, as far as it was read: TGTGCCAGCAGTCCCGACAGGTCTAACTATGCT. This gives the protein CASSPDRSNYA. The complete CDR3 sequence is CASSPDRSNYAEQFF. The chain is built from TRBV19 and TRBJ2-1, with D possibly matching TRBD1 (6 bases). The read comes to an end 4 residues before the CDR3 does, leaving the germline J gene to fill in the end. Germline V gene data show CDR1 as FNHDT and CDR2 as SITEND (reference sequence). The CDR3 sequence is 15 residues long. V lost 4 bases, J lost 0 bases, and 11 bases lay in between. Together with reference TRBV19 and TRBJ2-1, the CDR3 gives the full variable domain: GGIITQTPKFLIGQEGQKLTLKCQQNFNHDTMYWYRQDSGKGLRLIYYSITENDLQKGDLSEGYDASREKKSSFSLTVTSAQKNEMAVFLCASSPDRSNYAEQFFGPGTRLTVL.

This clone appeared a few times. These gene names are mouse names. The CDR3 extends 4 residues past the end of the read, so its final part is completed from the germline J gene. This chain links TRBV19 with TRBJ2-3, with TRBD1 matching over 9 bases. This CDR3 is built from 14 residues. After removal of 5 bases from V and 1 base from J, the junction contained 2 bases not matched to a gene. Per germline, CDR1 FNHDT and CDR2 SITEND (reference sequence). The CDR3 region is CASRTGGGAETLYF. Partial CDR3 DNA: TGTGCCAGCAGAACAGGGGGCGGTGCAGAA. The full variable domain, rest sourced from reference TRBV19 and TRBJ2-3, is GGIITQTPKFLIGQEGQKLTLKCQQNFNHDTMYWYRQDSGKGLRLIYYSITENDLQKGDLSEGYDASREKKSSFSLTVTSAQKNEMAVFLCASRTGGGAETLYFGSGTRLTVL.

This clone was recorded a few times. Mouse germline and gene names are used. The read finishes 4 residues shy of the CDR3 end, and the germline J gene is used to complete it. The chain couples TRBV14 to TRBJ2-1, with 7 positions matching TRBD1. The germline V gene encodes CDR1 SGHDT and CDR2 FRDEAV. J gave up 2 bases and V 1 base, and 3 bases lay outside the gene matches. This CDR3 comprises 15 residues. CDR3 sequence reads: CASSFRDRDYAEQFF. Partial CDR3 DNA: TGTGCCAGCAGTTTCCGGGACAGAGACTATGCT.

Concerning this clone itself: Each gene name is a mouse one. Read sequence stops 4 residues before the CDR3 end, and the germline J gene provides the missing end. The chain is built from TRBV1 and TRBJ1-4; weak D call: TRBD1 (6 bases). The CDR3 spans 16 residues. Deletions cut 0 bases from V and 4 bases from J, with 12 bases between. Germline V gives CDR1 NSQYPW, CDR2 LRSPGD (reference sequence). The CDR3: CTCSADPGGVNERLFF. CDR3 DNA (partial): TGCACCTGCAGTGCAGATCCGGGGGGCGTCAACGAA.

This clone was counted at least ten times. Mouse gene names apply. Read sequence stops 4 residues before the CDR3 end, and the germline J gene provides the missing end. The chain joins TRBV1 to TRBJ2-1, with 8 bases fitting TRBD2. Germline V gives CDR1 NSQYPW, CDR2 LRSPGD (reference sequence). This CDR3 has 16 amino acids. J gave up 3 bases and V 0 bases, and 4 bases lay outside the gene matches. This chain's CDR3 is CTCSADGWGGYAEQFF. Incomplete CDR3 DNA: TGCACCTGCAGTGCAGATGGGTGGGGGGGCTATGCT.

A remark on this clone: These gene names are mouse names. The CDR3 end lies 4 residues beyond the end of the read and is filled in from the germline J gene. The rearrangement links TRBV19 to TRBJ2-1; maybe TRBD1 (6 bases). The CDR3 consists of 12 residues. Germline CDR1 reads FNHDT; CDR2 reads SITEND (reference sequence). The DNA read from the CDR3 is TGTGCCAGCACGAGGGGGATTACT. Translation gives CASTRGIT. The complete CDR3 sequence is CASTRGITEQFF.

In its sample, this clone was seen a few times. At residue 9, the translated DNA and the protein in TCRdb do not agree; the protein given here is derived from the DNA. Here the gene names and germline are mouse. The CDR3 region is CASSPDRAPLYF. CDR3 DNA (partial): TGTGCCAGCAGCCCTGACAGGGCGCCC. J is TRBJ1-6 and V is TRBV13-3, with TRBD1 matching 7 bases. The sequenced fragment ends 3 residues before the CDR3 boundary, so the rest is inferred from the germline J gene. TRBJ1-6 is an ORF, and what it does is uncertain. Looked up from germline, CDR1 is NNHDY and CDR2 is SYVADS. V was pared by 5 bases and J by 11 bases, with 4 bases of the junction left unmatched. The CDR3 totals 12 residues.

For this clone: The gene names here belong to mouse. Sequencing ends 4 residues short of the CDR3 end; the germline J gene provides the rest. The chain links TRBV12-2 to TRBJ2-2; D might be TRBD1 (6 bases). Germline lookup yields CDR1 SGHLS and CDR2 HYDKME. The CDR3 contains 16 residues. V dropped 4 bases and J dropped 0 bases, with 14 bases sitting between them. CDR3 DNA (partial): TGTGCCAGCTCCGCCCCGGACAGTCCAAACACCGGG. It is translated as CASSAPDSPNTG. The complete CDR3 sequence is CASSAPDSPNTGQLYF.

Of note for this clone: Genes and germline come from the mouse. The missing CDR3 end, 4 residues past where the read stops, is filled in from the germline J gene. V and J are TRBV13-3 and TRBJ1-2; D is possibly TRBD1 (5 bases). Germline CDR1 reads NNHDY; CDR2 reads SYVADS. This CDR3 region has 14 residues. V was pared by 3 bases and J by 3 bases, with 12 bases between. The CDR3 sequence is CASSAGYLDSDYTF. CDR3 DNA, as far as it was read: TGTGCCAGCAGTGCAGGGTATCTGGACTCC.

As regards this clone: The TCRdb protein fails to match the DNA translation at residue 13; the protein reported here was translated from the DNA. Genes here carry mouse names. The read ends 3 residues early relative to the CDR3; the germline J gene fills the gap. The chain uses TRBV1 and TRBJ1-3; 10 bases line up with TRBD1. The CDR3 sequence is 16 residues long. The V gene's germline CDR1 is NSQYPW and CDR2 LRSPGD (reference sequence). V dropped 3 bases and J dropped 3; count of bases not matched to a gene: 5. CDR3 protein: CTCSASDRGFGNTLYF. The covered CDR3 bases are TGCACCTGCAGTGCCTCGGACAGGGGGTTTGGAAATACG.

Ten or more counts support this clone. Gene names follow the mouse nomenclature. The read comes to an end 4 residues before the CDR3 does, leaving the germline J gene to fill in the end. The V gene is TRBV12-1, the J gene TRBJ1-4; 7 nucleotides align to TRBD1. V shed 0 bases, J shed 5 bases, and the junction held 2 bases outside the gene matches. The CDR3 extends over 14 amino acids. Germline V gives CDR1 SGHSN, CDR2 HYEKVE. CDR3 region: CASSLGTENERLFF. The covered CDR3 bases are TGTGCCAGCTCTCTCGGGACAGAAAACGAA.

This clone was counted only a few times. The germline and genes are mouse ones. The CDR3 is CASPLGTGDGAEQFF. Partial CDR3 DNA: TGTGCCAGCCCCCTCGGGACAGGGGATGGTGCT. The rearrangement links TRBV19 to TRBJ2-1, with 10 bases aligning to TRBD1. The read gets to within 4 residues of the CDR3 end, and the germline J gene fills in the rest. Trimming at V came to 7 bases and at J to 6 bases, leaving 10 bases not matched to a gene. The CDR3 totals 15 residues. Germline CDR1 FNHDT, CDR2 SITEND (reference sequence).